This T cell receptor beta chain comes out of a study of regulatory T cells in long-lasting Graves disease. Study conclusions and caveats: There was favoring of TRBV28, TRBJ1-2 and TRBJ2-5 in persistent disease. The study found persistent patients shared more public clonotypes (over 2,500) than new patients (just over 950).

Looked up from germline, CDR1 is MNHEY and CDR2 is SMNVEV (reference sequence). This CDR3 comprises 14 residues. With 5 bases clipped from V and 4 bases from J, the junction kept 4 bases outside the gene matches. Noted time point: newly diagnosed GD, antithyroid drugs for less than 3 months. There was RNA extracted from PBMCs, and the TCR library was made from it. The table lists this clonotype with many counts. Its antigen is undetermined. To make TCR beta libraries, researchers used iRepertoire HTBI primers and Arm-PCR of CDR3 regions. TCRdb fed the multiplex PCR reads into MiXCR, producing one record per CDR3 protein. Of hundreds of thousands of distinct CDR3 sequences listed, roughly 14% are singletons. This same sample was also part of a study on T cells in Graves' hyperthyroidism and ophthalmopathy. As that report states: The majority of expanded thyroid clonotypes above 0.001 also appeared in blood.

This receptor was taken from a man aged 30-40 years with Graves disease. The chain joins TRBV27 to TRBJ2-2; TRBD1 aligns across 7 bases. The source was peripheral blood mononuclear cells (PBMCs), collected at new diagnosis, from a patient treated with antithyroid drugs. The CDR3 region is CASSPRQGTGELFF. CDR3 nucleotide sequence: TGTGCCAGCAGTCCTCGACAGGGCACCGGGGAGCTGTTTTTT.